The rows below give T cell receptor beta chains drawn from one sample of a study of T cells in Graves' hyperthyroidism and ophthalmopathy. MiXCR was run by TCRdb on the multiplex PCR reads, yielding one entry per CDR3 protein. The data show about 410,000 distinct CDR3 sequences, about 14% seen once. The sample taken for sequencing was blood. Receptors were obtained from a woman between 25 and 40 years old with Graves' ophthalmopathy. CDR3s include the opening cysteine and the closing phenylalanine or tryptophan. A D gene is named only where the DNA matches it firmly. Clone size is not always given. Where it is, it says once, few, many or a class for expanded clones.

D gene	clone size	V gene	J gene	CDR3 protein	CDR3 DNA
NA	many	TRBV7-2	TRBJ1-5	CASSSGFSGALGQPQHF	TGTGCCAGCAGCTCGGGCTTTTCAGGGGCTTTAGGACAGCCCCAGCATTTT
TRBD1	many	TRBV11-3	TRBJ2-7	CASSLGQGARNEQYF	TGTGCCAGCAGCTTAGGACAGGGGGCGCGGAACGAGCAGTACTTC
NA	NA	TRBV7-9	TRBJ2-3	CASSFFGDTDTQYF	TGTGCCAGCAGCTTTTTCGGGGACACAGATACGCAGTATTTT
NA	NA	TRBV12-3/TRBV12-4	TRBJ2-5	CASSLVLVRGRQETQYF	TGTGCCAGCAGTTTAGTACTGGTCAGGGGCCGCCAAGAGACCCAGTACTTC
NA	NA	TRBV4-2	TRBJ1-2	CASSQEGGPPVDGYTF	TGTGCCAGCAGCCAAGAAGGTGGACCCCCCGTCGATGGCTACACCTTC
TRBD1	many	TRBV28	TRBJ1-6	CASSLRDRYNSPLHF	TGTGCCAGCAGTCTCCGGGACAGATATAATTCACCCCTCCACTTT
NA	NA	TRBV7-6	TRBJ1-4	CASSLILGEKLFF	TGTGCCAGCAGCTTGATACTCGGCGAAAAACTGTTTTTT
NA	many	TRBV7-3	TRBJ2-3	CASSQGPVTDTQYF	TGTGCCAGCAGCCAGGGCCCAGTAACAGATACGCAGTATTTT
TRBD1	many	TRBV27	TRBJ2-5	CASRNTGERETQYF	TGTGCCAGCAGAAATACAGGGGAACGAGAGACCCAGTACTTC
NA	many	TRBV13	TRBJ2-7	CASSSRTESYEQYF	TGTGCCAGCAGCTCTCGGACAGAATCCTACGAGCAGTACTTC
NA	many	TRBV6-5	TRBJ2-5	CASSYSTGQETQYF	TGTGCCAGCAGTTACTCGACAGGTCAAGAGACCCAGTACTTC
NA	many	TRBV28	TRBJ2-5	CASSSRPREETQYF	TGTGCCAGCAGTTCCCGCCCGAGGGAAGAGACCCAGTACTTC
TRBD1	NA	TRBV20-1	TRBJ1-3	CSARDYRGGNTIYF	TGCAGTGCTAGGGATTACAGGGGTGGAAACACCATATATTTT
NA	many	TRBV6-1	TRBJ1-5	CASTPPAQAGVSHGNQPQHF	TGTGCCAGCACTCCCCCGGCACAGGCGGGGGTCTCCCACGGCAATCAGCCCCAGCATTTT
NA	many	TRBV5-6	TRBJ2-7	CASRGSDEQYF	TGTGCCAGCCGCGGGTCCGACGAGCAGTACTTC
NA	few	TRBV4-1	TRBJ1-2	CASSQGSGQPYGYTF	TGCGCCAGCAGCCAAGGGAGCGGCCAGCCCTATGGCTACACCTTC
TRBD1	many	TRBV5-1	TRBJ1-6	CASSAGQGANSPLHF	TGCGCCAGCAGCGCGGGACAGGGGGCGAATTCACCCCTCCACTTT
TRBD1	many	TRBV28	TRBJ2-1	CASSSPRGHTSGEQFF	TGTGCCAGCAGTTCCCCCAGGGGGCATACCTCCGGTGAGCAGTTCTTC
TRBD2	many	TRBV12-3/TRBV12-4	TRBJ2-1	CASNERGAGEQFF	TGTGCCAGCAATGAGCGGGGCGCGGGTGAGCAGTTCTTC
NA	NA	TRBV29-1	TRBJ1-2	CSVGREGRGYTF	TGCAGCGTTGGGAGGGAGGGTCGTGGCTACACCTTC
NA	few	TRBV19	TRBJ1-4	CASTALPAPNEKLFF	TGTGCCAGTACCGCCCTCCCGGCACCTAATGAAAAACTGTTTTTT
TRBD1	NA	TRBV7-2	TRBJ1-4	CASSPRSDRANEKLFF	TGTGCCAGCAGCCCCAGAAGCGACAGGGCTAATGAAAAACTGTTTTTT
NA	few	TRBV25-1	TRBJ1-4	CASSKQGRGDEKLFF	TGTGCCAGCAGTAAACAGGGCCGAGGGGATGAAAAACTGTTTTTT
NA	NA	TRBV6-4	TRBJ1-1	CASRNRGIDNTEAFF	TGTGCCAGCAGAAACCGGGGCATTGACAACACTGAAGCTTTCTTT
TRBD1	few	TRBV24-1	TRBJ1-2	CATSDADSGTGGNYGYTF	TGTGCCACCAGTGATGCGGACTCCGGGACAGGGGGTAACTATGGCTACACCTTC
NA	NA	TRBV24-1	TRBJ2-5	CATSQEGVPQETQYF	TGTGCCACCAGCCAGGAGGGGGTACCACAAGAGACCCAGTACTTC
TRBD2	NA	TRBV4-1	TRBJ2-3	CASNQDLKRGEYF	TGCGCCAGCAACCAAGATCTGAAACGGGGGGAGTATTTT
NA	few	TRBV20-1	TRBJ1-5	CSAGTGGPHQAQHF	TGCAGTGCGGGCACGGGGGGTCCCCACCAAGCCCAGCATTTT
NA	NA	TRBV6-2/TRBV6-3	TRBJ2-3	CASIGGHPDTQYF	TGTGCCAGCATCGGTGGTCATCCAGATACGCAGTATTTT
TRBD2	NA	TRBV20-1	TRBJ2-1	CSAHQRGGPPYEQFF	TGCAGTGCTCATCAGCGCGGGGGGCCCCCCTACGAGCAGTTCTTC
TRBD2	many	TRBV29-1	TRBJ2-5	CSVVVAGETQYF	TGCAGCGTTGTGGTAGCGGGGGAGACCCAGTACTTC
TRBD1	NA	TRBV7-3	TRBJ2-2	CASSFRDRVGTGELFF	TGTGCCAGCAGCTTTCGGGACAGGGTGGGCACCGGGGAGCTGTTTTTT
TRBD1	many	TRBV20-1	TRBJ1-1	CSATITGGRAEAFF	TGCAGTGCGACCATAACAGGGGGTAGGGCTGAAGCTTTCTTT
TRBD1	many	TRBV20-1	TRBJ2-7	CSARDADRAYEQYF	TGCAGTGCTAGAGATGCAGACAGGGCCTACGAGCAGTACTTC
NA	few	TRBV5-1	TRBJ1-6	CASSLAAGQYNSPLHF	TGCGCCAGCAGCTTGGCAGCGGGACAATATAATTCACCCCTCCACTTT
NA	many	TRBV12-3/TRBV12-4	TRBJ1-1	CASSLGGNTEAFF	TGTGCCAGCAGCTTAGGGGGGAACACTGAAGCTTTCTTT
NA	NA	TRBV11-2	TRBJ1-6	CASSLDSVGSPLHF	TGTGCCAGCAGCTTAGACAGTGTTGGTTCACCCCTCCACTTT
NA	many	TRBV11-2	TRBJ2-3	CASSLVGTDTDTQYF	TGTGCCAGCAGCTTAGTCGGCACCGACACAGATACGCAGTATTTT
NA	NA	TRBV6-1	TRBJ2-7	CASRVSLRAYEQYF	TGTGCCAGCAGGGTGTCTCTCAGAGCCTACGAGCAGTACTTC
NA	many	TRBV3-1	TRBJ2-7	CASSQEAGAAYEQYF	TGTGCCAGCAGCCAAGAGGCAGGGGCTGCTTACGAGCAGTACTTC
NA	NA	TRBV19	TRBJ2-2	CASSIGGALIGELFF	TGTGCCAGTAGTATAGGGGGGGCGCTGATCGGGGAGCTGTTTTTT
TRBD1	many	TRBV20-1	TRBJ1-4	CSARDFRGQSATNEKLFF	TGCAGTGCTAGAGATTTCCGGGGACAGTCGGCAACTAATGAAAAACTGTTTTTT
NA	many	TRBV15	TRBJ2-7	CATSREKHYEQYF	TGTGCCACCAGCAGAGAAAAGCACTACGAGCAGTACTTC
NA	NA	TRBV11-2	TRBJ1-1	CASSLGAGSPEAFF	TGTGCCAGCAGCCTCGGGGCAGGGAGCCCTGAAGCTTTCTTT
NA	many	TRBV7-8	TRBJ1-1	CASSLAVVRLYTEAFF	TGTGCCAGCAGCTTAGCGGTTGTAAGGTTATATACTGAAGCTTTCTTT
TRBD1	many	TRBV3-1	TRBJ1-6	CASSRTGLDSPLHF	TGTGCCAGCAGCCGGACAGGGCTCGATTCACCCCTCCACTTT
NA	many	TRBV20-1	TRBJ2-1	CSAPSEDGYNEQFF	TGCAGTGCCCCCTCTGAGGACGGATACAATGAGCAGTTCTTC